One sample yielded the 27 T cell receptor beta chains listed below, sequenced in a study of cytomegalovirus exposure and HLA in healthy donors. This PCR relied on a set of 60 Vbeta primers and 13 Jbeta primers. Repertoires were generated with immunoSEQ multiplex PCR, while TCRdb's copy carries only in-frame clones and drops some. This table holds 140,000 to 150,000 clones, 70% to 80% found once. The specimen was PBMCs. These receptor sequences come from a woman under 30 in good health and CMV-seropositive.

The V call is TRBV29-1, the J call TRBJ2-5, with TRBD1 identical over 9 bases. This CDR3 spans 13 amino acids. The V gene's germline CDR1 is SQVTM and CDR2 ANQGSEA. V shed 7 bases and J 2 bases; nucleotides not matched to a gene: 5. CDR3 nucleotide sequence: TGCAGCGCCCTAGGACAGGGGCAAGAGACCCAGTACTTC. Translating it yields CSALGQGQETQYF.

This clone was observed a single time. The chain links TRBV7-9 to TRBJ2-7; the match to TRBD2 covers 8 bases. CDR1 is SEHNR, CDR2 FQNEAQ, per germline (reference sequence). The V and J ends lost 5 bases and 4 bases, in that order; junction bases with no gene match: 10. The CDR3 is made up of 15 amino acids. CDR3 loop: CASSHGGDSSYEQYF. The CDR3 DNA is TGTGCCAGCAGCCACGGGGGGGACTCCTCTTACGAGCAGTACTTC.

This chain connects TRBV5-1 to TRBJ1-5, with TRBD1 matching over 7 bases. Germline values: CDR1 SGHRS, CDR2 YFSETQ. This CDR3 is 15 amino acids long. With 1 base clipped from V and 2 bases from J, the junction kept 3 bases outside the gene matches. The CDR3: CASSLTGAGNQPQHF. The DNA of the CDR3 is TGCGCCAGCAGCTTGACAGGGGCGGGCAATCAGCCCCAGCATTTT.

The chain has TRBV5-5 and TRBJ2-3; 12 nucleotides match TRBD2. Looked up from germline, CDR1 is SGHKS and CDR2 is YYEKEE (reference sequence). The CDR3 covers 15 residues. The V gene end was trimmed by 1 base and the J gene end by 3 bases; junction bases not matched to a gene: 0. The CDR3 is CASSLLAGGTDTQYF. As DNA, the CDR3 is TGTGCCAGCAGCTTGCTAGCGGGGGGGACAGATACGCAGTATTTT. The variable domain in full, with the rest retrieved from reference TRBV5-5 and TRBJ2-3, is DAGVTQSPTHLIKTRGQQVTLRCSPISGHKSVSWYQQVLGQGPQFIFQYYEKEERGRGNFPDRFSARQFPNYSSELNVNALLLGDSALYLCASSLLAGGTDTQYFGPGTRLTVL.

The chain joins TRBV14 to TRBJ2-7; the D gene is possibly TRBD2 (6 bases). In germline, CDR1 is SGHDN, CDR2 FVKESK. V lost 5 bases, J lost 13 bases, and 18 bases lay in between. The CDR3 runs to 12 residues. The CDR3 DNA sequence: TGTGCCAGCAGCGGAACCGGGACTGCTTCATACTTC. Amino acid sequence: CASSGTGTASYF.

In the case of this clone: Other DNA sequences within the sample encode an identical CDR3. This rearrangement joins TRBV6-6 to TRBJ1-2; 7 nucleotides line up with TRBD1. The CDR3 runs to 14 residues. V shed 8 bases and J 4 bases; nucleotides not matched to a gene: 10. Germline CDR1 is MNHNY and CDR2 is SVGAGI (reference sequence). The CDR3 DNA sequence: TGTGCCAGCCGAACACGGGACAGCTCCTATGGCTACACCTTC. Encoded protein: CASRTRDSSYGYTF.

The genes are TRBV6-1 and TRBJ2-4, with a tentative D call TRBD2 (6 bases). Germline V lookup: CDR1 MNHNS, CDR2 SASEGT. The ends were cut back, 6 bases at V and 8 bases at J, with 8 bases in the middle. CDR3 size: 11 residues. The CDR3 coding sequence is TGTGCCAGCAGGAGGGAGGACATTCAGTACTTC. Its translation is CASRREDIQYF.

J is TRBJ2-1 and V is TRBV11-2, with TRBD2 identical over 9 bases. The CDR3 runs to 17 residues. Germline CDR1 reads SGHAT; CDR2 reads FQNNGV. V dropped 0 bases and J dropped 2; count of bases not matched to a gene: 5. The CDR3 here is CASSLEASGVTYNEQFF. The CDR3, as DNA: TGTGCCAGCAGCTTAGAGGCTAGCGGGGTTACCTACAATGAGCAGTTCTTC. Complete variable domain (other parts from reference TRBV11-2 and TRBJ2-1): EAGVAQSPRYKIIEKRQSVAFWCNPISGHATLYWYQQILGQGPKLLIQFQNNGVVDDSQLPKDRFSAERLKGVDSTLKIQPAKLEDSAVYLCASSLEASGVTYNEQFFGPGTRLTVL.

This sequence joins TRBV7-6 and TRBJ2-7; 7 positions match TRBD1. Germline CDR1 and CDR2: SGHVS and FNYEAQ. This CDR3 is built from 16 residues. J was trimmed by 0 bases and V by 5 bases; bases with no gene match: 10. The CDR3 loop reads CASSPHPGTASYEQYF. CDR3 nucleotide sequence: TGTGCCAGCAGCCCTCACCCGGGGACAGCCTCCTACGAGCAGTACTTC.

The chain is built from TRBV5-4 and TRBJ1-6; D uncertain. The CDR3 is 12 residues long. Germline V gene sequence: CDR1 SGHNT, CDR2 YYREEE (reference sequence). V lost 5 bases and J 11 bases, leaving 11 bases between the germline ends. Here the CDR3 DNA reads TGTGCCAGCAGTCACCCAGGCGCACCCCTCCACTTT. Translated, it gives CASSHPGAPLHF.

The rearrangement uses TRBV5-1 and TRBJ1-3, with D unclear. Germline-derived CDR1 and CDR2 are SGHRS and YFSETQ. CDR3 length equals 14 residues. Trimming shortened V by 2 bases and J by 0 bases, and 6 bases separated the two germline ends. The DNA for the CDR3 is TGCGCCAGCAGCTTAACAGCCTCTGGAAACACCATATATTTT. Translation gives CASSLTASGNTIYF.

The rearrangement uses TRBV27 and TRBJ1-2; the D gene is possibly TRBD1 (5 bases). The CDR3 has 17 residues. V lost 1 base and J lost 2, with 17 bases in between. Germline lookup yields CDR1 MNHEY and CDR2 SMNVEV (reference sequence). The CDR3, as DNA: TGTGCCAGCAGTTTATTGGGATCCCTGGGGCAGAACTATGGCTACACCTTC. It codes for CASSLLGSLGQNYGYTF.

This clone appeared once. The rearrangement uses TRBV11-2 and TRBJ1-5, with TRBD1 matching over 9 bases. The CDR3 extends over 15 amino acids. Looked up from germline, CDR1 is SGHAT and CDR2 is FQNNGV. After removal of 0 bases from V and 4 bases from J, the junction contained 1 base not matched to a gene. This CDR3 is CASSLEGTGNQPQHF. For the CDR3, the DNA is TGTGCCAGCAGCTTAGAAGGGACAGGGAATCAGCCCCAGCATTTT.

The chain recombines TRBV18 with TRBJ1-3; no firm D call. Germline loops: CDR1 KGHSH, CDR2 LQKENI. The CDR3 is 16 amino acids. V was cut by 2 bases and J by 1 base, with 12 bases left in between. CDR3 coding DNA: TGTGCCAGCTCACCATCCCCGGCGGGGTCTGGAAACACCATATATTTT. As protein: CASSPSPAGSGNTIYF.

CDR3 coding DNA: TGTGCCAGTAGTATACTAGCGGGGGTTATTGAGCAGTTCTTC. As protein: CASSILAGVIEQFF. This rearrangement joins TRBV19 to TRBJ2-1, with 10 bases that match TRBD2. CDR3 length: 14 amino acids. V shed 2 bases and J 9 bases; nucleotides not matched to a gene: 4. In germline, CDR1 is LNHDA, CDR2 SQIVND (reference sequence).

The chain has TRBV11-2 and TRBJ2-7, with D possibly being TRBD1 (6 bases). In germline, CDR1 is SGHAT, CDR2 FQNNGV. This CDR3 is built from 13 residues. The V gene lost 3 bases and the J gene lost 3 bases, with 9 bases spanning the gap. The CDR3: CASSLDRLYEQYF. Written as DNA, the CDR3 is TGTGCCAGCAGCTTGGACAGACTCTACGAGCAGTACTTC.

The chain has TRBV29-1 and TRBJ2-4, with D maybe TRBD1 (6 bases). This CDR3 spans 12 amino acids. Germline CDR1 SQVTM, CDR2 ANQGSEA. Trimming stripped 3 bases from V and 8 bases from J, with 11 bases between. CDR3 sequence (DNA): TGCAGCGTTGAGGGCAGGGGAGACATTCAGTACTTC. It is translated as CSVEGRGDIQYF. Drawing the rest from reference TRBV29-1 and TRBJ2-4, the complete variable domain is SAVISQKPSRDICQRGTSLTIQCQVDSQVTMMFWYRQQPGQSLTLIATANQGSEATYESGFVIDKFPISRPNLTFSTLTVSNMSPEDSSIYLCSVEGRGDIQYFGAGTRLSVL.

The gene calls are TRBV11-2 and TRBJ1-2; 8 nucleotides match TRBD1. Trimming at V came to 5 bases and at J to 3 bases, leaving 8 bases not matched to a gene. CDR3 length: 15 amino acids. CDR1 and CDR2 (germline): SGHAT, FQNNGV. CDR3 sequence (DNA): TGTGCCAGCAGCGCCCGGACAGGGATCGACTATGGCTACACCTTC. Its protein product is CASSARTGIDYGYTF.

The J gene is TRBJ2-7, the V gene TRBV5-1, with 9 nucleotides matching TRBD1. V dropped 4 bases and J dropped 2; count of bases not matched to a gene: 7. CDR1 and CDR2 (germline): SGHRS, YFSETQ. This CDR3 comprises 15 residues. The CDR3 here is CASSPRDREAYEQYF. CDR3 nucleotide sequence: TGCGCCAGCAGCCCCCGGGACAGGGAAGCCTACGAGCAGTACTTC.

The table lists this clone with a few counts. V gene TRBV4-1 combines with J gene TRBJ1-4, with D perhaps matching TRBD1 (6 bases). The CDR3 spans 15 residues. Trimming took 4 bases from V and 8 from J, leaving 17 bases between them. The V gene's germline CDR1 is MGHRA and CDR2 YSYEKL. In DNA form, the CDR3 reads TGCGCCAGCAGCCGGATTGTCCCAAGGGGGGAAAAACTGTTTTTT. As protein: CASSRIVPRGEKLFF.

As DNA, the CDR3 is TGTGCCAGCAGCTTAGATCCGGGGAGCTCCTATAATTCACCCCTCCACTTT. Translation gives CASSLDPGSSYNSPLHF. The chain couples TRBV7-6 to TRBJ1-6; no firm D call. This CDR3 comprises 17 residues. With 1 base removed from V and 0 bases from J, the gap between germline ends came to 10 bases. CDR1 SGHVS and CDR2 FNYEAQ come from the germline V gene.

The chain recombines TRBV16 with TRBJ2-1, with 7 bases identical to TRBD1. Germline-derived CDR1 and CDR2 are KGHSY and FQNENV. The CDR3 loop spans 17 amino acids. V shed 4 bases, J shed 8 bases, and the junction held 17 bases outside the gene matches. For the CDR3, the DNA is TGTGCCAGCAGCCGCCCGCTTGTAGAGGGGGCACGGGATGAGCAGTTCTTC. Protein: CASSRPLVEGARDEQFF.

This rearrangement joins TRBV5-4 to TRBJ1-4; D is ambiguous. V was pared by 2 bases and J by 0 bases, with 8 bases between. The CDR3 is 15 amino acids. Germline lookup yields CDR1 SGHNT and CDR2 YYREEE (reference sequence). The CDR3 loop is CASSFSESTNEKLFF. The CDR3 nucleotides read TGTGCCAGCAGCTTCAGCGAGTCAACTAATGAAAAACTGTTTTTT.

The chain uses TRBV29-1 and TRBJ2-5; 16 bases align to TRBD2. The CDR3 is made up of 17 amino acids. Trimming at V came to 2 bases and at J to 4 bases, leaving 7 bases not matched to a gene. Germline assignment: CDR1 SQVTM and CDR2 ANQGSEA. The CDR3 here is CSVEWGTSGGAVETQYF. CDR3 coding DNA: TGCAGCGTTGAATGGGGGACTAGCGGGGGGGCCGTAGAGACCCAGTACTTC. The whole variable domain, filled in from reference TRBV29-1 and TRBJ2-5, reads SAVISQKPSRDICQRGTSLTIQCQVDSQVTMMFWYRQQPGQSLTLIATANQGSEATYESGFVIDKFPISRPNLTFSTLTVSNMSPEDSSIYLCSVEWGTSGGAVETQYFGPGTRLLVL.

This clone was counted a few times. The rearrangement links TRBV27 to TRBJ2-3, with 12 bases fitting TRBD1. The germline gives CDR1 MNHEY, CDR2 SMNVEV (reference sequence). This CDR3 spans 20 amino acids. Germline trimming cut 5 bases from V and 5 bases from J; bases unmatched to any gene: 20. This CDR3 reads CASSPGTGGGWGGRGDTQYF. CDR3 nucleotide sequence: TGTGCCAGCAGTCCCGGGACAGGGGGCGGGTGGGGGGGTAGGGGAGATACGCAGTATTTT.

This clone occurred once. The gene calls are TRBV28 and TRBJ2-5; 9 bases map to TRBD1. The end of the DNA is better explained by TRBJ2-7, so the J call may be wrong. The CDR3 is 15 residues long. CDR1 MDHEN and CDR2 SYDVKM come from the germline V gene. The CDR3 is CASSLPGTGSHEQYF. CDR3 bases: TGTGCCAGCAGTTTACCCGGGACAGGGTCCCACGAGCAGTACTTC.

The chain carries TRBV2 and TRBJ2-1, with TRBD2 matching 8 bases. The J segment lost 9 bases and the V segment lost 6 bases, leaving 7 bases of the junction unmatched. Germline-derived CDR1 and CDR2 are SNHLY and FYNNEI. The CDR3 sequence is 13 residues long. The CDR3 here is CASREGRGGEQFF. The CDR3 coding sequence is TGTGCCAGCAGGGAGGGACGGGGGGGTGAGCAGTTCTTC.